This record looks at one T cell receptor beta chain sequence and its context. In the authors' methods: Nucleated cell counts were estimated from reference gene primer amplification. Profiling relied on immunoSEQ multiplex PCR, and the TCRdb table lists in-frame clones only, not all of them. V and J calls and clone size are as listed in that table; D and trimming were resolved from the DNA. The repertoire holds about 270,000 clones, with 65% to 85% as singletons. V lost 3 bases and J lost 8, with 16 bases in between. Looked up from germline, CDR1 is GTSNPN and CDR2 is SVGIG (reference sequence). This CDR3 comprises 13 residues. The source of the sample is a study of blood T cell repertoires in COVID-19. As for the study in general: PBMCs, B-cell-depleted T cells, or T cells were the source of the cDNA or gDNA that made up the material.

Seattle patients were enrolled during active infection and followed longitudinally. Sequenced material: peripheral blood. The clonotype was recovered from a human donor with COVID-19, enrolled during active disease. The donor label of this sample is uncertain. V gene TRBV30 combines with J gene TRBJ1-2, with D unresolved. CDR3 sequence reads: CAWSAGGGRGYTF. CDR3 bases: TGTGCCTGGAGCGCCGGCGGAGGGCGAGGCTACACCTTC.